The clone carrying this T cell receptor beta chain was seen only once. Under the authors' procedure: Quantification of nucleated cells was approximated via reference gene primer amplification. Here immunoSEQ multiplex PCR was the method, and the copy in TCRdb shows in-frame clones only, minus some. V and J calls and clone size come straight from that table; D and trimming were deduced from the DNA. Among 98,000 or so clones listed, roughly 80% were seen once. The CDR3 is 13 amino acids. The J segment lost 3 bases and the V segment lost 4 bases, leaving 2 bases of the junction unmatched. Germline CDR1 is LGHNA and CDR2 is YNFKEQ. This sample is drawn from a study of blood T cell repertoires in COVID-19. About the research overall: COVID-19 samples, acute and convalescent, were from the United States, Italy and Spain.

This chain joins TRBV4-2 and TRBJ1-2; the match to TRBD1 covers 7 bases. The sequenced material came from peripheral blood. The TCR sequence derives from a man aged 55-75 years with acute or convalescent COVID-19. The CDR3, as DNA: TGTGCCAGCAGCCGGGACAGCGACTATGGCTACACCTTC. Protein product: CASSRDSDYGYTF.